This T cell receptor beta chain was identified in a study of tumor-infiltrating lymphocytes in localized non-small cell lung cancer. Study conclusions and caveats: Tumor T-cell fraction from TCR sequencing was not associated with recurrence-free survival (p = 0.61). Available tissue quantity limited TCR sequencing to a patient subset. No T-cell fraction difference was seen between IM1 and IM2 tumors.

This clone has a handful of counts. No antigen is known for it. A read error may account for a junction end that differs from germline. Germline V gene lookup returns CDR1 LGHNT and CDR2 FRNRAP. There are 15 residues in the CDR3. Only in-frame clones appear in the TCRdb table, and some are missing; sequencing was by immunoSEQ multiplex PCR. This table holds around 25,000 clones, nearly 70% found once. V usage is TRBV12-5 and J usage is TRBJ1-1; a possible D gene is TRBD1 (6 bases). This sequence originates from a human donor with non-small cell lung cancer. Specimen: lung tumor tissue. The CDR3 protein is CASGLGDTSNTEAFF. The CDR3 DNA reads as TGTGCTAGTGGTTTGGGGGACACATCGAACACCGAAGCTTTCTTT.